This T cell receptor beta chain was identified in a study of blood T cell repertoires in COVID-19. Study-wide context: PBMCs, B-cell-depleted T cells, or T cells were the source of the cDNA or gDNA that made up the material.

In the authors' workflow: Nucleated cell counts were estimated from reference gene primer amplification. The method was immunoSEQ multiplex PCR; TCRdb's version includes in-frame clones alone and lacks a portion of them. The D gene and trimming were derived from the DNA, and the V and J assignments and clone size from that table. Here the sample spans around 270,000 clones, approximately 84% being singletons. This CDR3 is 15 amino acids long. Trimming pared 1 base from V and 3 bases from J, leaving 10 bases between. Germline assignment: CDR1 SGHAT and CDR2 FQNNGV. Specimen: peripheral blood. The V gene is TRBV11-2, the J gene TRBJ1-5, with no clear D. This sequence originates from a person between 65 and 79 years old with COVID-19, enrolled during active disease. The CDR3 DNA is TGTGCCAGCAGCTTAGGGGAGGCAGCCAATCAGCCCCAGCATTTT. Protein product: CASSLGEAANQPQHF.